This T cell receptor (beta chain) was found in a study of OX40 agonist ivuxolimab in advanced cancers. Across the study: Every patient in dose escalation had hepatocellular carcinoma, melanoma, renal cell or head and neck cancer. A partial response was reached by three patients: one with hepatocellular carcinoma and two with cutaneous melanoma. Study-level points and caveats: At doses 0.1 to 3.0 mg/kg, CD4+ and CD8+ clones expanded.

The CDR3 has 14 amino acids. Germline CDR1 reads SGHTA; CDR2 reads FQGNSA. Trimming pared 5 bases from V and 1 base from J, leaving 10 bases between. About this clone itself: Its specificity is not known.

Profiled with immunoSEQ multiplex PCR; TCRdb holds only in-frame clones, not every one. The table shows 30,000 to 40,000 clones, with over 80% occurring only once. The sample consisted of CD4+ or CD8+ T cells sorted from blood, taken in a trial of the OX40 agonist ivuxolimab. The clonotype was recovered from an adult with an advanced solid tumor such as melanoma, head and neck, liver or kidney cancer. The chain couples TRBV7-2 to TRBJ2-3; D might be TRBD1 (5 bases). The CDR3 is CASSPGRGTDTQYF. DNA of the CDR3: TGTGCCAGCAGCCCAGGCAGGGGCACAGATACGCAGTATTTT.